This TCR beta chain stems from a study of blood T cell repertoires in COVID-19. Study overall: T cells, B-cell-depleted T cells, or PBMCs provided the cDNA or gDNA that served as material.

The CDR3 is 12 residues long. The germline V gene encodes CDR1 SGDLS and CDR2 YYNGEE. The V and J ends lost 4 bases and 7 bases respectively, with 11 bases between them. Method: immunoSEQ multiplex PCR; TCRdb's copy keeps in-frame clones and lacks some. This sample carries approximately 250,000 clones, about 80% of them seen once, and the ten largest clones take around 16%. Residents of under 25 US areas, aged roughly 18 to 89 years, made up the participants. Participants reported their clinical history, and cohort assignment relied on those reports. V and J are TRBV9 and TRBJ1-2; no definite D call. This clonotype originated in a man in his forties who had recovered from COVID-19. The material sequenced was PBMCs or T cells enriched from blood (not recorded which). The chain's CDR3 is CASSQALGGYTF. The CDR3 DNA reads TGTGCCAGCAGCCAAGCCCTAGGTGGCTACACCTTC.